The present T cell receptor beta chain was sequenced within a study of early T cells in non-severe SARS-CoV-2 infection. Study-level background: Alpha and beta chains were unpaired, from unsorted whole-blood bulk RNA. Study results and caveats: Matches to VDJdb favored anti-spike CD8 responses and missed private and CD4 specificities.

Individual cDNA molecules received unique molecular identifiers during library preparation. TCRdb reanalysed the 5' RACE reads using MiXCR and keeps one entry per CDR3 protein. The repertoire holds 20,000 to 25,000 distinct CDR3 sequences, with under 5.5% as singletons. The table lists this clonotype with a few counts. As yet, its antigen is unknown. The sequence was collected from an adult who was a healthcare worker with PCR-confirmed SARS-CoV-2 infection or an uninfected control (not recorded which). Sequencing used whole blood.

The CDR3 DNA reads as TGTGCCAGCAGCTTAACACAGCTAGCGACTTACGAGCAGTACTTC. Translating it yields CASSLTQLATYEQYF. The chain links TRBV11-2 to TRBJ2-7; maybe TRBD2 (6 bases). This CDR3 contains 15 residues. Germline values: CDR1 SGHAT, CDR2 FQNNGV. V was shortened by 2 bases and J by 4 bases, with 15 bases between the two germline ends.